The clone carrying this T cell receptor beta chain was recorded once. Its specificity is unknown. This sequence may be a read error, since a much larger clone differs from it by one base. CDR1 is MNHNY, CDR2 SVGAGI, per germline (reference sequence). The CDR3 is 12 residues long. This record belongs to a study of CD8 T cells in ankylosing spondylitis. Findings of the study overall: Within ankylosing spondylitis blood, a TCR beta motif made up of under 10 highly homologous variants appeared to be characteristic. As reported, disease-linked clones showed significant enrichment in matched ankylosing spondylitis synovial fluid.

By quantitative 5'-RACE with molecular barcodes, the TCR beta libraries were made. TCRdb analysed the 5' RACE reads with MiXCR anew, one entry per CDR3 protein. The data hold approximately 500,000 distinct CDR3 sequences, with roughly 13% observed a single time. Sequenced material: blood, either unsorted or a sorted T cell fraction (not recorded which). This sequence originates from a male donor with ankylosing spondylitis. The J gene is TRBJ1-2, the V gene TRBV6-6, with D uncertain. CDR3: CASRGGGYGFTF. DNA of the CDR3: TGTGCCAGCAGGGGCGGAGGGTATGGCTTCACCTTC.